What follows describes a single TCR beta chain. Sequencing of TCR beta was undertaken in CD8+ and CD4+ T cells derived from blood. Random hexamers were used to reverse transcribe about 0.45 to 1 ug of RNA. TCRdb reprocessed the immunoSEQ multiplex PCR reads via MiXCR and lists one record per CDR3 protein. This table holds about 200,000 distinct CDR3 sequences, 85% to 95% found once. The source of the sample is a study of CD8 T cells in Susac syndrome. The germline V gene encodes CDR1 DFQATT and CDR2 SNEGSKA (reference sequence). Deletions cut 0 bases from V and 5 bases from J, with 19 bases between. The CDR3 sequence is 17 residues long.

This receptor was identified in a human donor in good health. The material sequenced was CD4+ T cells from PBMCs. J is TRBJ2-2 and V is TRBV20-1, with D tentatively TRBD2 (5 bases). Here the CDR3 reads CSAREPLYSERTGELFF. In DNA, the CDR3 is TGCAGTGCTAGAGAGCCTCTCTACAGCGAGCGGACCGGGGAGCTGTTTTTT.